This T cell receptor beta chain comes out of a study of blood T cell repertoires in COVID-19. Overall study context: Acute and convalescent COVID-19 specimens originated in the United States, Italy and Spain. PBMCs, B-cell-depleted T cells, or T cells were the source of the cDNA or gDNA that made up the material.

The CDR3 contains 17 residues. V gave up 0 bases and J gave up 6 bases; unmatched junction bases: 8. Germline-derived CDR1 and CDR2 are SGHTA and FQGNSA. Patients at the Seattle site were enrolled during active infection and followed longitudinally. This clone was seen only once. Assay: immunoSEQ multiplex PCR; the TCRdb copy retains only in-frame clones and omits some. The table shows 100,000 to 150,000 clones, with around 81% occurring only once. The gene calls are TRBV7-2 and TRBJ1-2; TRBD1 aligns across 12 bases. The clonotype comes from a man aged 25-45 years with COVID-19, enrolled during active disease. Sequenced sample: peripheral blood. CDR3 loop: CASSLAGQGARGDGYTF. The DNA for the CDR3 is TGTGCCAGCAGCTTAGCGGGACAGGGGGCGAGGGGAGATGGCTACACCTTC.